This T cell receptor (beta chain) was sequenced during a study of T cells after yellow fever vaccination. TCRdb processed the 5' RACE reads anew with MiXCR; each CDR3 protein has one entry. The sample consists of some 160,000 distinct CDR3 sequences, around 7.2% of them appearing once. This clonotype came up many times. In germline, CDR1 is ENHRY, CDR2 SYGVKD. This CDR3 is built from 14 residues. Trimming left V 0 bases short and J 8 bases short, with 10 bases between. The sequence was obtained from a man younger than 35 who received the YFV17D yellow fever vaccine. This chain links TRBV10-3 with TRBJ1-4; weak D call: TRBD1 (6 bases). This specimen consisted of CD4+ T cells sorted from PBMCs, obtained 4 to 5 days after the first yellow fever vaccination. The CDR3 is CAISESGGEEKLFF. For the CDR3, the DNA is TGTGCCATCAGTGAGTCGGGGGGCGAAGAAAAACTGTTTTTT.